Listed below are T cell receptor beta chains from one sample, sequenced in a study of T cells after posttransplantation cyclophosphamide. Generated by immunoSEQ multiplex PCR, the TCRdb table keeps only in-frame clones and is missing some. The table shows some 20,000 clones, with under 99% occurring only once. The sequenced material came from naive CD4+ T cells sorted from PBMCs. The receptors originated from a middle-aged man in good health, CMV-negative, and a related stem cell transplant donor. Each CDR3 is given with its conserved first and last residue. Fields, in order: J gene, clone size, V gene, D gene, CDR3 protein, CDR3 DNA. The D gene is left open where the match is weak. Clone size is given for some rows only: seen once, a few or many times, or a class if the clone is expanded.

>TRBJ1-4|.|TRBV7-8|TRBD1
CASSFGRGPATNEKLFF
TGTGCCAGCAGCTTTGGCAGGGGGCCGGCAACTAATGAAAAACTGTTTTTT
>TRBJ1-4|.|TRBV11-2|.
CASSPRLGGALGKLFF
TGTGCCAGCAGCCCTAGATTGGGAGGGGCTCTGGGAAAACTGTTTTTT
>TRBJ1-1|.|TRBV18|.
CASSTTGNTEAFF
TGTGCCAGCTCAACGACAGGAAACACTGAAGCTTTCTTT
>TRBJ2-5|.|TRBV30|TRBD2
CAWSGGGETQYF
TGTGCCTGGAGTGGGGGGGGAGAGACCCAGTACTTC
>TRBJ2-1|once|TRBV6-5|TRBD2
CASSPLAGGPNEQFF
TGTGCCAGCAGTCCTCTAGCGGGAGGGCCCAATGAGCAGTTCTTC
>TRBJ1-1|once|TRBV9|.
CASSVSGASNTEAFF
TGTGCCAGCAGCGTTTCGGGAGCCTCGAACACTGAAGCTTTCTTT
>TRBJ1-5|.|TRBV7-8|TRBD1
CASSLRGTGAYQPQHF
TGTGCCAGCAGCTTACGCGGGACAGGGGCGTATCAGCCCCAGCATTTT
>TRBJ2-3|.|TRBV5-6|.
CASSYYWGTDTQYF
TGTGCCAGCAGTTACTACTGGGGCACAGATACGCAGTATTTT
>TRBJ2-7|few|TRBV10-3|TRBD2
CAIRLTSGSSYEQYF
TGTGCCATCAGATTAACTAGCGGAAGCTCCTACGAGCAGTACTTC
>TRBJ2-1|.|TRBV19|TRBD2
CASSGVPGSIGTSSYNEQFF
TGTGCCAGTAGTGGGGTTCCGGGAAGTATCGGGACTAGCTCCTACAATGAGCAGTTCTTC
>TRBJ2-7|.|TRBV18|.
CASSRTPGYEQYF
TGTGCCAGCTCACGCACCCCCGGGTACGAGCAGTACTTC
>TRBJ2-1|.|TRBV15|TRBD1
CATSRDNRDGQGGYNEQFF
TGTGCCACCAGCAGAGATAATAGAGATGGACAGGGGGGCTACAATGAGCAGTTCTTC
>TRBJ2-1|.|TRBV11-3|TRBD2
CASSLRLAGASNEQFF
TGTGCCAGCAGCCTAAGACTAGCGGGAGCCTCGAATGAGCAGTTCTTC
>TRBJ2-1|.|TRBV28|TRBD2
CASMTSGEYNEQFF
TGTGCCAGCATGACTAGCGGAGAGTACAATGAGCAGTTCTTC
>TRBJ2-3|.|TRBV20-1|.
CSARGRGTQYF
TGCAGTGCTAGAGGCCGCGGTACGCAGTATTTT
>TRBJ2-7|.|TRBV6-6|.
CASSYSGSSYEQYF
TGTGCCAGCAGTTACTCGGGCAGCTCCTACGAGCAGTACTTC
>TRBJ2-6|.|TRBV4-2|TRBD2
CASSQEVAGASGANVLTF
TGTGCCAGCAGCCAAGAAGTAGCGGGAGCGTCTGGGGCCAACGTCCTGACTTTC
>TRBJ2-5|.|TRBV5-4|TRBD2
CASSWGGLAGEETQYF
TGTGCCAGCAGCTGGGGGGGACTAGCGGGAGAGGAGACCCAGTACTTC
>TRBJ2-1|.|TRBV19|.
CASSPRATEQFF
TGTGCCAGTAGTCCCAGGGCAACTGAGCAGTTCTTC
>TRBJ2-5|.|TRBV4-2|.
CASSQEGRGQETQYF
TGTGCCAGCAGCCAAGAGGGCAGGGGTCAAGAGACCCAGTACTTC
>TRBJ2-5|.|TRBV11-3|TRBD1
CASSSRTGEQETQYF
TGTGCCAGCAGCTCCCGGACAGGGGAACAAGAGACCCAGTACTTC
>TRBJ2-2|.|TRBV7-9|TRBD2
CASRLPGGAGTGELFF
TGTGCCAGCAGACTTCCGGGGGGGGCAGGTACCGGGGAGCTGTTTTTT
>TRBJ1-5|.|TRBV6-6|.
CASSTPAYRSNQPQHF
TGTGCCAGCAGTACCCCCGCCTACAGGTCTAATCAGCCCCAGCATTTT
>TRBJ1-1|.|TRBV7-8|TRBD1
CASSPYPGGENTEAFF
TGTGCCAGCAGCCCCTACCCAGGGGGCGAGAACACTGAAGCTTTCTTT
>TRBJ1-5|.|TRBV6-6|.
CAIKTSSNQPQHF
TGTGCCATCAAAACTTCTAGCAATCAGCCCCAGCATTTT
>TRBJ2-3|.|TRBV4-3|.
CASSQTAGSTDTQYF
TGCGCCAGCAGCCAAACAGCGGGTAGCACAGATACGCAGTATTTT
>TRBJ1-1|.|TRBV19|TRBD1
CASSTTGGTEAFF
TGTGCCAGTAGTACAACAGGGGGCACTGAAGCTTTCTTT
>TRBJ2-7|.|TRBV7-8|.
CASSSGLRNSYEQYF
TGTGCCAGCAGCTCGGGACTCCGAAACTCCTACGAGCAGTACTTC
>TRBJ2-3|.|TRBV10-3|TRBD2
CAISDGLAGDLYSTDTQYF
TGTGCCATCAGTGATGGACTAGCGGGAGACCTATATAGCACAGATACGCAGTATTTT
>TRBJ2-7|.|TRBV5-5|TRBD2
CASSLGAGADYEQYF
TGTGCCAGCAGCTTGGGAGCGGGAGCGGATTACGAGCAGTACTTC
>TRBJ2-4|few|TRBV7-8|.
CASSFGSTDIQYF
TGTGCCAGCAGCTTTGGGAGTACGGACATTCAGTACTTC
>TRBJ2-7|.|TRBV25-1|.
CASSREVGSEQYF
TGTGCCAGCAGTCGGGAAGTGGGCTCCGAGCAGTACTTC
>TRBJ2-1|.|TRBV5-1|TRBD2
CASIPLGGSSYNEQFF
TGCGCCAGCATACCCCTGGGGGGGAGCTCCTACAATGAGCAGTTCTTC
>TRBJ2-2|.|TRBV6-6|TRBD1
CASIPGGTSAGELFF
TGTGCCAGCATCCCAGGGGGTACAAGCGCCGGGGAGCTGTTTTTT
>TRBJ1-1|.|TRBV4-2|TRBD1
CASSPPGQDRNTEAFF
TGTGCCAGCAGCCCTCCGGGACAGGATCGGAACACTGAAGCTTTCTTT
>TRBJ2-7|.|TRBV15|.
CATSRDHTATYEQYF
TGTGCCACCAGCAGAGATCATACAGCAACCTACGAGCAGTACTTC
>TRBJ1-2|.|TRBV28|TRBD1
CASTLGGQRIYTF
TGTGCCAGCACCCTCGGGGGACAGCGAATCTACACCTTC
>TRBJ2-1|.|TRBV19|TRBD2
CASSRPSGRNEQFF
TGTGCCAGTAGTCGGCCTAGCGGACGAAATGAGCAGTTCTTC
>TRBJ2-7|.|TRBV7-9|TRBD1
CASSLGRGRFNEQYF
TGTGCCAGCAGCTTAGGCAGGGGGCGCTTTAACGAGCAGTACTTC
>TRBJ1-5|.|TRBV5-4|.
CATTNRDSNQPQHF
TGTGCCACCACAAACAGAGATAGCAATCAGCCCCAGCATTTT
>TRBJ1-5|.|TRBV10-3|.
CAISESGVSQPQHF
TGTGCCATCAGTGAGTCCGGGGTGAGCCAGCCCCAGCATTTT
>TRBJ2-7|.|TRBV18|TRBD1
CASSKQGPFYEQYF
TGTGCCAGCTCCAAACAGGGGCCCTTTTACGAGCAGTACTTC
>TRBJ1-2|once|TRBV9|.
CASSVVAVQRYGYTF
TGTGCCAGCAGCGTAGTCGCAGTACAACGCTATGGCTACACCTTC
>TRBJ2-1|.|TRBV7-9|TRBD2
CASSQTSGVHEQFF
TGTGCCAGCAGCCAGACTAGCGGGGTCCATGAGCAGTTCTTC
>TRBJ2-1|.|TRBV28|TRBD2
CASSLRGGRLYNEQFF
TGTGCCAGCAGCCTGAGGGGCGGGAGACTCTACAATGAGCAGTTCTTC
>TRBJ2-1|.|TRBV6-4|.
CASSVQQGGWNEQFF
TGTGCCAGCAGTGTTCAACAGGGGGGGTGGAATGAGCAGTTCTTC
>TRBJ2-5|.|TRBV29-1|.
CSSKAAYQETQYF
TGCAGCTCAAAGGCGGCGTACCAAGAGACCCAGTACTTC
>TRBJ1-5|.|TRBV7-2|.
CASSWELTGNQPQHF
TGTGCCAGCAGCTGGGAGTTGACGGGCAATCAGCCCCAGCATTTT
>TRBJ2-3|.|TRBV5-1|TRBD2
CASSPEREGGTDTQYF
TGCGCCAGCAGCCCAGAGCGGGAGGGTGGGACAGATACGCAGTATTTT
>TRBJ1-2|.|TRBV7-2|.
CASSLGQENYGYTF
TGTGCCAGCAGCTTAGGACAGGAGAACTATGGCTACACCTTC
>TRBJ2-5|.|TRBV4-2|TRBD2
CASSQPAGAGGLGVAQETQYF
TGTGCCAGCAGCCAGCCGGCCGGGGCGGGGGGTTTGGGCGTCGCCCAAGAGACCCAGTACTTC
>TRBJ2-7|once|TRBV7-2|.
CASSGVPGQGRYEQYF
TGTGCCAGCAGCGGGGTTCCTGGTCAGGGGCGGTACGAGCAGTACTTC
>TRBJ1-5|.|TRBV29-1|TRBD1
CSVTLSDRDQPQHF
TGCAGCGTTACCCTCTCGGACAGGGATCAGCCCCAGCATTTT